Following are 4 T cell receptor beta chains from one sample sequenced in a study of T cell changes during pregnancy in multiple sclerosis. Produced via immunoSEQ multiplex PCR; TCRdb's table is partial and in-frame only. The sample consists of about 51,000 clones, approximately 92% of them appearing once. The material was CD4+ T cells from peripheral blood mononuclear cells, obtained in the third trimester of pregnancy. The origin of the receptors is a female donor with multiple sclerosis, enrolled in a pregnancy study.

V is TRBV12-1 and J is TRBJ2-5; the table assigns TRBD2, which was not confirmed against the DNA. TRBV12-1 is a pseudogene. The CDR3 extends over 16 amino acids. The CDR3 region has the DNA TGTGCCAGCAGCCCGGGACTAGCGGGAGGTGTAGAGACCCAGTACTTC. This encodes CASSPGLAGGVETQYF.

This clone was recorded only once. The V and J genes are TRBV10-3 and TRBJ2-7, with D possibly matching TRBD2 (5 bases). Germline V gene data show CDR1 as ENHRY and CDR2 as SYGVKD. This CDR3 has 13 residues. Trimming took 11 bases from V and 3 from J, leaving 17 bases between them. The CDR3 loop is CALYFGMIYEQYF. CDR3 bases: TGTGCCCTTTATTTCGGGATGATCTACGAGCAGTACTTC.

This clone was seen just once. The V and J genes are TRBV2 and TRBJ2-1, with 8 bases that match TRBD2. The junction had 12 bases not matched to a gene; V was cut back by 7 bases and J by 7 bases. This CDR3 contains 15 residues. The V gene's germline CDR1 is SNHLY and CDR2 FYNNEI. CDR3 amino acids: CASTRGRSPGNEQFF. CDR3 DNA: TGTGCCAGCACTCGCGGGAGGTCACCTGGGAATGAGCAGTTCTTC. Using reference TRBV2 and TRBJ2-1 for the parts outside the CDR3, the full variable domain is EPEVTQTPSHQVTQMGQEVILRCVPISNHLYFYWYRQILGQKVEFLVSFYNNEISEKSEIFDDQFSVERPDGSNFTLKIRSTKLEDSAMYFCASTRGRSPGNEQFFGPGTRLTVL.

This CDR3 reads CASMRAVTGELFF. For the CDR3, the DNA is TGTGCCAGCATGAGGGCGGTCACCGGGGAGCTGTTTTTT. The chain links TRBV2 to TRBJ2-2; D is possibly TRBD2 (5 bases). CDR1 is SNHLY and CDR2 is FYNNEI in the germline V gene. Trimming shortened V by 7 bases and J by 4 bases, and 10 bases separated the two germline ends. This CDR3 is 13 amino acids long.